Ten or more counts support the clone carrying this TCR beta chain. Its antigen is still unknown. This entry is derived from a study of T-cell reconstitution after alpha-beta-depleted transplantation in children. Study results and limitations: Reportedly, alpha-beta T cells present about two months post-transplant originated from several hundred expanded clones of graft origin. The study traced high day-60 TCRbeta diversity in some patients to surviving recipient T cells and thymic progenitors. Most T-cell counts and diversity one year after the transplant came from T cells that were newly produced.

The authors prepared the TCRbeta library with unique molecular identifiers. In TCRdb, the PCR reads were re-called with MiXCR into one record per CDR3 protein. The sample has around 250,000 distinct CDR3 sequences; 8.2% are singletons. V lost 1 base to trimming and J lost 1 base, with 8 bases between them. The CDR3 spans 14 residues. Looked up from germline, CDR1 is SGHRS and CDR2 is YFSETQ. The chain joins TRBV5-1 to TRBJ1-1, with TRBD1 as a possible D gene (5 bases). The clonotype originates from a male patient aged 10 to 17 who had a stem cell transplant for acute lymphoblastic leukemia, so the T cells may come from the graft donor. Sequenced here: PBMCs, mostly from graft donor cells, sampled 180 days after TCRalphabeta/CD19-depleted stem cell transplant. The CDR3 coding sequence is TGCGCCAGCAGCTTGCTAGGGGAGAACACTGAAGCTTTCTTT. It yields the protein CASSLLGENTEAFF.